This T cell receptor (beta chain) was captured by sequencing in a study of blood T cell repertoires in COVID-19. In the study overall: Samples representing acute and convalescent COVID-19 were sourced from the United States, Italy and Spain.

With V trimmed by 1 base and J by 8 bases, 6 bases remained unmatched. The germline V gene encodes CDR1 LNHDA and CDR2 SQIVND (reference sequence). CDR3 length: 14 amino acids. As handled by the study authors: For nucleated cells, counts were estimated from reference gene primer amplification. Method: immunoSEQ multiplex PCR; TCRdb's copy keeps in-frame clones and lacks some. V and J calls and clone size are those listed in that table; D and trimming were worked out from the DNA. The sample comprises under 400,000 clones, approximately 89% of which are singletons, and roughly 3.9% rests with the top ten. Seattle patient enrollment occurred during active infection, with longitudinal follow-up thereafter.

The sequence derives from a woman aged 55-70 years with COVID-19, enrolled during active disease. The chain employs TRBV19 and TRBJ1-1; 8 bases align to TRBD1. The sequencing sample was made of peripheral blood. CDR3: CASSIGVGQGEAFF. The CDR3 DNA reads TGTGCCAGTAGTATAGGGGTCGGACAGGGAGAAGCTTTCTTT. Full variable domain (missing parts from reference TRBV19 and TRBJ1-1): DGGITQSPKYLFRKEGQNVTLSCEQNLNHDAMYWYRQDPGQGLRLIYYSQIVNDFQKGDIAEGYSVSREKKESFPLTVTSAQKNPTAFYLCASSIGVGQGEAFFGQGTRLTVV.